Listed below are T cell receptor beta chains from one sample, sequenced in a study of T cell repertoires in cytomegalovirus infection. TCRdb recomputed calls from the reads with MiXCR, one row per CDR3 protein. The sample comprises some 180,000 distinct CDR3 sequences, about a sixth of which are singletons, and under 30% rests with the top ten. Specimen: CD8+ T cells from PBMCs. These receptors all come from a human donor in good health (CMV status not recorded). Some clones in this sample may be carry-over from other donors' samples. CDR3s include the opening cysteine and the closing phenylalanine or tryptophan. The order of the fields is V gene, J gene, CDR3 protein.

TRBV7-9,TRBJ2-1,CANEGGEQFF
TRBV12-3/TRBV12-4,TRBJ1-4,CASSSQGAGEKLFF
TRBV9,TRBJ2-3,CASRSAVDGTDTQYF
TRBV7-2,TRBJ2-7,CASSFYPRDRSHYEQYF
TRBV6-8,TRBJ1-2,CASTAGDGYTF
TRBV7-9,TRBJ2-7,CASSPAAEGWYEQYF
TRBV28,TRBJ1-2,CATTMGPKGYTF
TRBV20-1,TRBJ1-6,CSARTAGSMDSPLHF
TRBV4-3,TRBJ2-3,CASSQERAGVISADTQYF
TRBV6-1,TRBJ1-1,CASSEAHADLNTEAFF
TRBV7-8,TRBJ1-5,CASSPGQVRPNQPQHF
TRBV7-8,TRBJ2-7,CASSLVTVIEQYF
TRBV25-1,TRBJ2-2,CASSPLVGDRAGELFF
TRBV6-6,TRBJ2-1,CASSYSGQNEQFF
TRBV11-1,TRBJ2-3,CASSLLYTDTQYF
TRBV12-3/TRBV12-4,TRBJ1-1,CASSSGRGNTEAFF
TRBV28,TRBJ2-7,CASSYDGGLSYEQYF
TRBV28,TRBJ2-1,CASSSGPSSYNEQFF
TRBV29-1,TRBJ1-4,CSVESPTVPTNEKLFF
TRBV28,TRBJ1-2,CASSPGDRGIYGCTF
TRBV9,TRBJ2-3,CASSGARTPGDTQYF
TRBV12-3/TRBV12-4,TRBJ2-3,CASSPWGSGDTQYF
TRBV6-8,TRBJ2-1,CASSPSGGGINEQFF
TRBV7-9,TRBJ1-5,CASSARDSPNQPQHF
TRBV15,TRBJ2-1,CATRDPSGGAYNEQFF
TRBV7-8,TRBJ2-1,CASSRGAVLNQYNEQFF
TRBV6-2/TRBV6-3,TRBJ1-5,CASTDPGSINQPQHF
TRBV14,TRBJ1-1,CASSRRDSWWDTEAFF
TRBV6-6,TRBJ1-1,CASNAEQERPTEAFF
TRBV5-1,TRBJ1-1,CASSLSVPGEAFF
TRBV6-2/TRBV6-3,TRBJ2-4,CASTVNALAGGPKNIQYF
TRBV20-1,TRBJ2-1,CSARDKALYNEQFF
TRBV7-9,TRBJ1-1,CASSWGQGNTEAFF
TRBV7-2,TRBJ2-1,CASSLGGTGENEQFF
TRBV6-1,TRBJ2-6,CASSGGLDRTLSGANVLTF
TRBV28,TRBJ2-1,CASSLRHHNEQFF
TRBV5-5,TRBJ2-1,CASSLGSGHNEQFF
TRBV6-5,TRBJ1-1,CASSYRSTNTEAFF
TRBV7-9,TRBJ1-1,CASSFPLRKMNTEAFF
TRBV19,TRBJ1-4,CASSIVFDRGYEKLFF
TRBV6-2/TRBV6-3,TRBJ2-1,CASRPTPYNEQFF
TRBV28,TRBJ1-6,CASRSDRGSSPLHF
TRBV7-2,TRBJ2-7,CASSPGLAVYEQYF
TRBV7-6,TRBJ2-3,CASSSVGQGITDTQYF
TRBV7-9,TRBJ2-7,CASSLPTGPSSYEQYF
TRBV28,TRBJ2-7,CASSLDRGNEQYF
TRBV4-3,TRBJ1-1,CASSPQGPNTEAFF
TRBV6-5,TRBJ1-1,CASSYSRPLGTDMNTEAFF
TRBV6-2/TRBV6-3,TRBJ2-1,CASSLETSGGADEQFF
TRBV6-6,TRBJ2-7,CASSYSDSLHEQYF
TRBV30,TRBJ2-7,CAWSDRVAYEQYF
TRBV5-1,TRBJ1-1,CASSLGLTEAFF
TRBV7-8,TRBJ2-7,CASSLVGGVSSYEQYF
TRBV5-1,TRBJ2-1,CASSLGTGELYNEQFF
TRBV7-2,TRBJ2-7,CASSLGLDPSYEQYF
TRBV20-1,TRBJ1-1,CSARRPNSVVLNTEAFF
TRBV7-9,TRBJ2-7,CASSDFEANSYEQYF
TRBV19,TRBJ1-1,CASSWWGQAEAFF
TRBV6-5,TRBJ2-7,CARSYAGHEQYF